Each of the 19 T cell receptor beta chains below was sequenced from the same sample in a study of T cell repertoires in cytomegalovirus infection. Each CDR3 protein gets one entry after TCRdb re-called the reads with MiXCR. The table records some 440,000 distinct CDR3 sequences, roughly 31% of them present only once. The specimen sequenced was PBMCs. The receptors derive from a human donor in good health (CMV status not recorded). Some clones in this sample may be carry-over from other donors' samples.

The chain couples TRBV4-1 to TRBJ2-2, with a tentative D call TRBD2 (6 bases). The CDR3 totals 16 residues. Trimming left V 4 bases short and J 1 base short, with 13 bases between. The germline gives CDR1 MGHRA, CDR2 YSYEKL. CDR3: CASSRSGTRNTGELFF. The CDR3, as DNA: TGCGCCAGCAGCCGGTCCGGGACTCGGAACACCGGGGAGCTGTTTTTT.

This clonotype appeared many times. The chain is built from TRBV7-2 and TRBJ1-1; D call uncertain. V was clipped by 1 base and J by 6 bases, with 12 bases between them. CDR3 length: 14 residues. Germline V gene sequence: CDR1 SGHTA, CDR2 FQGNSA. The CDR3 DNA follows: TGTGCCAGCAGCTTAGGTCCTCCGATAGCTGAAGCTTTCTTT. It specifies CASSLGPPIAEAFF.

The V and J genes are TRBV2 and TRBJ1-2; D gene ambiguous. The germline V gene has CDR1 SNHLY and CDR2 FYNNEI. This CDR3 has 11 amino acids. V was cut by 1 base and J by 12 bases, with 9 bases left in between. The CDR3 protein is CASSEVADDTF. The CDR3 nucleotides are TGTGCCAGCAGTGAAGTGGCAGATGACACCTTC.

This chain links TRBV18 with TRBJ2-3, with 12 nucleotides matching TRBD1. The V gene end was trimmed by 0 bases and the J gene end by 6 bases; junction bases not matched to a gene: 7. In germline, CDR1 is KGHSH, CDR2 LQKENI. The CDR3 spans 17 residues. The CDR3 spells CASSPPGQGAGRDTQYF. The CDR3 DNA reads TGTGCCAGCTCACCACCGGGACAGGGGGCCGGTAGGGATACGCAGTATTTT.

The chain has TRBV20-1 and TRBJ1-4; 10 nucleotides agree with TRBD1. V dropped 4 bases and J dropped 5; count of bases not matched to a gene: 7. Germline assignment: CDR1 DFQATT and CDR2 SNEGSKA (reference sequence). This CDR3 spans 15 amino acids. For the CDR3, the DNA is TGCAGTGCTAACTTCCGGACAGGGGGGAATGAAAAACTGTTTTTT. Amino acids: CSANFRTGGNEKLFF.

Of note for this clonotype: At one boundary the junction diverges from the germline segment, which might be a read error. The J gene is TRBJ2-7, the V gene TRBV4-1; 9 positions agree with TRBD1. The CDR3 has 15 residues. Germline CDR1 MGHRA, CDR2 YSYEKL. In nucleotides, the CDR3 is TGTGCCAGCAGCCCGAGGACAGGGGAAGCCTACGAGCAGTACTTC. Protein sequence: CASSPRTGEAYEQYF.

V gene TRBV2 combines with J gene TRBJ2-5; D remains ambiguous. The CDR3 has 10 amino acids. CDR1 and CDR2 (germline): SNHLY, FYNNEI. Between the trimmed V and J ends, which lost 7 bases and 5 bases, there was a span of 5 bases. In DNA, the CDR3 is TGTGCCAGCAAAGTCGAGACCCAGTACTTC. Translated: CASKVETQYF.

Turning to this clonotype: A much more abundant neighbour one base away suggests this may be a read error. The chain carries TRBV12-3 or TRBV12-4 and TRBJ2-1; 8 bases align to TRBD2. CDR3 length equals 15 residues. CDR3 region: CASSLEAGGNVEQCF. CDR3 nucleotides: TGTGCCAGCAGTTTGGAGGCGGGGGGAAACGTAGAGCAGTGCTTC.

This clonotype was picked up a small number of times. This sequence joins TRBV6-1 and TRBJ2-7, with D possibly being TRBD1 or TRBD2 (6 bases each). The germline V gene encodes CDR1 MNHNS and CDR2 SASEGT. The CDR3 runs 16 residues. V lost 6 bases to trimming and J lost 3 bases, with 21 bases between them. The CDR3 DNA reads as TGTGCCAGCAGGGGTCCGGGGGCGTATGGGGTCTACGAGCAGTACTTC. Its protein product is CASRGPGAYGVYEQYF.

The J gene is TRBJ1-4, the V gene TRBV5-5; D is possibly TRBD1 (5 bases). The V end lost 4 bases, the J end lost 5 bases, and 9 bases lay between the germline ends. CDR1 is SGHKS, CDR2 YYEKEE, per germline (reference sequence). CDR3 length equals 13 residues. DNA for the CDR3: TGTGCCAGCAGCCCGGGACTGAATGAAAAACTGTTTTTT. It is translated as CASSPGLNEKLFF. Together with reference TRBV5-5 and TRBJ1-4, the CDR3 gives the full variable domain: DAGVTQSPTHLIKTRGQQVTLRCSPISGHKSVSWYQQVLGQGPQFIFQYYEKEERGRGNFPDRFSARQFPNYSSELNVNALLLGDSALYLCASSPGLNEKLFFGSGTQLSVL.

This clonotype was counted between two and nine times. The gene calls are TRBV6-6 and TRBJ2-1, with D possibly TRBD2 on 7 matching bases. This CDR3 comprises 14 residues. With 5 bases removed from V and 2 bases from J, the gap between germline ends came to 10 bases. CDR1 and CDR2 from the germline V gene are MNHNY and SVGAGI (reference sequence). Here the CDR3 reads CASSRGGPYNEQFF. The CDR3 coding sequence is TGTGCCAGCAGTAGGGGGGGCCCCTACAATGAGCAGTTCTTC.

The chain is built from TRBV19 and TRBJ1-6; 7 positions agree with TRBD1. V lost 6 bases to trimming and J lost 8 bases; unmatched junction nucleotides: 7. CDR3 length: 14 residues. Germline CDR1 reads LNHDA; CDR2 reads SQIVND (reference sequence). The CDR3 here is CASSSGTEYSPLHF. CDR3 nucleotides: TGTGCCAGTAGCTCCGGGACAGAGTATTCACCCCTCCACTTT.

This chain uses TRBV4-1 with TRBJ2-7; D not certain. The CDR3 extends over 16 amino acids. Germline V gene data show CDR1 as MGHRA and CDR2 as YSYEKL. Trimming took 1 base from V and 6 from J, leaving 19 bases between them. The DNA for the CDR3 is TGCGCCAGCAGCCAAGGGGCGGCCGGGTGGTTTAGCGAGCAGTACTTC. It encodes CASSQGAAGWFSEQYF.

The chain carries TRBV7-8 and TRBJ1-5, with D possibly matching TRBD1 (6 bases). V was trimmed by 5 bases and J by 10 bases, leaving 24 bases between them. CDR3 length: 16 amino acids. Germline CDR1 SGHVS, CDR2 FQNEAQ. CDR3 loop: CASSHRPGASSYPQHF. In DNA, the CDR3 is TGTGCCAGCAGCCACCGACCGGGGGCGAGTAGTTATCCCCAGCATTTT. The full variable domain, its missing parts supplied by reference TRBV7-8 and TRBJ1-5, is GAGVSQSPRYKVAKRGQDVALRCDPISGHVSLFWYQQALGQGPEFLTYFQNEAQLDKSGLPSDRFFAERPEGSVSTLKIQRTQQEDSAVYLCASSHRPGASSYPQHFGDGTRLSIL.

This clonotype was seen more than once but under ten times. CDR3 protein: CASSEDRGREQYF. The DNA of the CDR3 is TGTGCCAGCAGCGAGGACAGGGGACGCGAGCAGTACTTC. This chain connects TRBV7-2 to TRBJ2-7; 9 bases fit TRBD1. Germline assignment: CDR1 SGHTA and CDR2 FQGNSA. V gave up 5 bases and J gave up 6 bases; unmatched junction bases: 5. The CDR3 sequence is 13 residues long.

This clonotype showed up many times. The chain links TRBV7-2 to TRBJ2-3; D is perhaps TRBD2 (6 bases). The V gene's germline CDR1 is SGHTA and CDR2 FQGNSA. V lost 1 base and J 1 base, leaving 12 bases between the germline ends. This CDR3 has 16 residues. As DNA, the CDR3 is TGTGCCAGCAGCTTAGGTGTGGGGGGTGGCACAGATACGCAGTATTTT. Protein sequence: CASSLGVGGGTDTQYF. Supplemented by reference TRBV7-2 and TRBJ2-3, the full variable domain reads GAGVSQSPSNKVTEKGKDVELRCDPISGHTALYWYRQSLGQGLEFLIYFQGNSAPDKSGLPSDRFSAERTGGSVSTLTIQRTQQEDSAVYLCASSLGVGGGTDTQYFGPGTRLTVL.

This clonotype has a count of ten or more. The chain is built from TRBV7-2 and TRBJ2-6; D not resolved. The CDR3 has 16 residues. Trimming shortened V by 2 bases and J by 0 bases, and 8 bases separated the two germline ends. From germline, CDR1 is SGHTA and CDR2 FQGNSA. Written as DNA, the CDR3 is TGTGCCAGCAGCTTACGGAGCATCTCTGGGGCCAACGTCCTGACTTTC. Protein sequence: CASSLRSISGANVLTF.

Only a few counts were recorded for this clonotype. In DNA form, the CDR3 reads TGTGCCAGCCGAACAGGGGATAGCAATCAGCCCCAGCATTTT. Protein: CASRTGDSNQPQHF. This sequence joins TRBV12-3 or TRBV12-4 and TRBJ1-5; 7 nucleotides match TRBD1. J was trimmed by 0 bases and V by 8 bases; bases with no gene match: 4. The CDR3 loop spans 14 amino acids.

The rearrangement links TRBV28 to TRBJ2-1; tentatively, D is TRBD2 (5 bases). The CDR3 has 15 residues. With 6 bases removed from V and 5 bases from J, the gap between germline ends came to 17 bases. The germline CDR1 and CDR2 sequences are MDHEN and SYDVKM. The CDR3 nucleotides are TGTGCCAGCAGAACGACTGCGGGTAGGAACAATGAGCAGTTCTTC. Residues: CASRTTAGRNNEQFF.